This TCR beta chain was sequenced in a study of control samples from healthy donors and cancer patients. V was cut by 0 bases and J by 2 bases, with 6 bases left in between. Germline values: CDR1 KGHDR, CDR2 SFDVKD. This CDR3 is built from 14 residues. Clones were read by immunoSEQ multiplex PCR, and TCRdb kept only the in-frame ones, dropping some. Of roughly 26,000 clones in the sample, approximately 78% were seen once. The origin of this receptor is a man aged 60-69 years with colorectal cancer. The sample was PBMCs. This sequence joins TRBV24-1 and TRBJ2-5; D gene ambiguous. The CDR3 region has the DNA TGTGCCACCAGTGATTTGGCGTTACAAGAGACCCAGTACTTC. Protein product: CATSDLALQETQYF.